This TCR beta chain was sequenced for a study of shared clonotypes between healthy human individuals. Libraries were prepared by immunoSEQ multiplex PCR; TCRdb keeps only in-frame clonotypes and omits some of them. Seen here are a few million clones, approximately 94% observed once, and the top ten hold over 0.12%. Overall study findings and caveats: The authors expected sequencing depth to affect clonotype sharing among donors. Despite large depth, sorted-subset datasets appeared incompletely sequenced.

Comments on this clone: Its antigen is unidentified.

The CDR3 sequence is 16 residues long. Trimming cost V 8 bases and J 2 bases, with 19 bases left between them. CDR1 SNHLY and CDR2 FYNNEI come from the germline V gene. This sequence joins TRBV2 and TRBJ1-3, with a weak D call TRBD1 (6 bases). Material: naive CD4+ T cells sorted from blood. Subset: CD45RA+ positively selected. The sequence was obtained from a man younger than 35 in good health. The CDR3 DNA follows: TGTGCCAGCGAGTATGGCAGGGGTCTACCTGGAAACACCATATATTTT. Amino acid sequence: CASEYGRGLPGNTIYF. The full variable domain, its missing parts supplied by reference TRBV2 and TRBJ1-3, is EPEVTQTPSHQVTQMGQEVILRCVPISNHLYFYWYRQILGQKVEFLVSFYNNEISEKSEIFDDQFSVERPDGSNFTLKIRSTKLEDSAMYFCASEYGRGLPGNTIYFGEGSWLTVV.